One sample yielded the 11 T cell receptor beta chains listed below, sequenced in a study of cytomegalovirus exposure and HLA in healthy donors. The study ran its PCR with 60 Vbeta and 13 Jbeta primers. This table comes from immunoSEQ multiplex PCR, and its TCRdb copy is limited to in-frame clones, with some not included. The sample includes approximately 140,000 clones. Sequences were obtained from PBMCs. The source of these receptors is a woman between 18 and 30 years old in good health and CMV-seronegative.

This chain connects TRBV2 to TRBJ2-5; TRBD2 might be the D (6 bases). This CDR3 comprises 14 residues. Trimming removed 2 bases from V and 3 bases from J, with 10 bases in between. Germline CDR1 reads SNHLY; CDR2 reads FYNNEI. The CDR3 DNA reads as TGTGCCAGCAGTGAAATGGGGGGAAAAGAGACCCAGTACTTC. Protein product: CASSEMGGKETQYF. Full variable domain (remainder filled in from reference TRBV2 and TRBJ2-5): EPEVTQTPSHQVTQMGQEVILRCVPISNHLYFYWYRQILGQKVEFLVSFYNNEISEKSEIFDDQFSVERPDGSNFTLKIRSTKLEDSAMYFCASSEMGGKETQYFGPGTRLLVL.

The V call is TRBV19, the J call TRBJ2-1, with D tentatively TRBD2 (5 bases). The CDR3 consists of 14 residues. Germline lookup yields CDR1 LNHDA and CDR2 SQIVND (reference sequence). Deletions cut 6 bases from V and 7 bases from J, with 16 bases between. DNA of the CDR3: TGTGCCAGTAGGGACGGGAACTCTTATAATGAGCAGTTCTTC. It translates to CASRDGNSYNEQFF.

This sequence joins TRBV7-3 and TRBJ2-1, with TRBD2 identical over 8 bases. The germline V gene has CDR1 SGHTA and CDR2 FQGTGA. V lost 5 bases to trimming and J lost 3 bases; unmatched junction nucleotides: 6. The CDR3 loop spans 15 amino acids. CDR3 protein: CASSQAGDVYNEQFF. For the CDR3, the DNA is TGTGCCAGCAGCCAAGCGGGAGACGTCTACAATGAGCAGTTCTTC.

DNA of the CDR3: TGTGCCAGCAGCTTAGTCCCACTAGCGGGAGACAATGAGCAGTTCTTC. Protein sequence: CASSLVPLAGDNEQFF. The V and J genes are TRBV11-2 and TRBJ2-1; 11 bases are shared with TRBD2. Per germline, CDR1 SGHAT and CDR2 FQNNGV. Losses at the gene ends were 1 base for V and 5 bases for J; bases not matched to a gene: 4. The CDR3 contains 16 residues.

The chain carries TRBV11-2 and TRBJ2-6; possibly TRBD1 for D (5 bases). CDR1 is SGHAT, CDR2 FQNNGV, per germline. With 6 bases removed from V and 0 bases from J, the gap between germline ends came to 15 bases. The CDR3 runs 17 residues. CDR3 DNA sequence: TGTGCCAGCAGATACAACAGACAGTTCTCTGGGGCCAACGTCCTGACTTTC. It yields the protein CASRYNRQFSGANVLTF.

The chain couples TRBV6-6 to TRBJ1-1, with D unresolved. V was shortened by 2 bases and J by 7 bases, with 5 bases between the two germline ends. This CDR3 comprises 11 residues. Germline CDR1 reads MNHNY; CDR2 reads SVGAGI (reference sequence). In DNA form, the CDR3 reads TGTGCCAGCAGTTACCGGAGTGAAGCTTTCTTT. Amino acid sequence: CASSYRSEAFF.

The chain has TRBV7-8 and TRBJ2-1; TRBD2 agrees at 8 bases. CDR1 SGHVS and CDR2 FQNEAQ come from the germline V gene. The J segment lost 3 bases and the V segment lost 5 bases, leaving 9 bases of the junction unmatched. CDR3 length: 16 residues. The CDR3 coding sequence is TGTGCCAGCAGCGCCCGAGGAGCGGGAGACTACAATGAGCAGTTCTTC. It translates to CASSARGAGDYNEQFF.

This chain uses TRBV7-3 with TRBJ2-2; weak D call: TRBD1 (6 bases). Between the trimmed V and J ends, which lost 2 bases and 4 bases, there was a span of 11 bases. Germline lookup yields CDR1 SGHTA and CDR2 FQGTGA. This CDR3 spans 15 amino acids. CDR3 protein: CASSLGPRGTGELFF. The CDR3 coding sequence is TGTGCCAGCAGCTTAGGCCCCAGGGGCACCGGGGAGCTGTTTTTT.

V usage is TRBV10-1 and J usage is TRBJ1-2; 10 bases line up with TRBD1. With V trimmed by 2 bases and J by 7 bases, 1 base remained unmatched. Per the germline V gene, CDR1 is WNHNN and CDR2 is SYGVQD (reference sequence). The CDR3 sequence is 13 residues long. The DNA for the CDR3 is TGCGCCAGCAGTGAGCGACAGGGGGCTGGCTACACCTTC. This codes for CASSERQGAGYTF.

The chain employs TRBV9 and TRBJ2-3; a possible D gene is TRBD1 (6 bases). The germline V and J ends were trimmed by 4 bases and 1 base, with 19 bases remaining between them. CDR1 is SGDLS and CDR2 is YYNGEE in the germline V gene. The CDR3 runs 17 residues. This chain's CDR3 is CASSRGRGLGGTDTQYF. The CDR3 nucleotides read TGTGCCAGCAGCCGCGGTAGGGGGTTGGGAGGCACAGATACGCAGTATTTT.

The chain is built from TRBV4-1 and TRBJ2-1, with 11 bases matching TRBD2. Trimming cost V 1 base and J 5 bases; bases outside gene matches: 1. This CDR3 contains 15 residues. Per germline, CDR1 MGHRA and CDR2 YSYEKL. CDR3 in DNA: TGCGCCAGCAGCCAAGTGGGACTAGCGGACAATGAGCAGTTCTTC. This translates into CASSQVGLADNEQFF.